This T cell receptor beta chain was captured in a study of blood T cell repertoires in COVID-19. Assay: immunoSEQ multiplex PCR; the TCRdb copy retains only in-frame clones and omits some. The repertoire holds around 280,000 clones, with roughly 87% as singletons. V lost 0 bases to trimming and J lost 5 bases; unmatched junction nucleotides: 2. Germline CDR1 reads SGDLS; CDR2 reads YYNGEE. The CDR3 runs 14 residues. The sample consisted of peripheral blood. V usage is TRBV9 and J usage is TRBJ2-4; 7 bases align to TRBD1. The sequence came from a woman aged 50 to 60 who had recovered from COVID-19. The CDR3 loop is CASSVDGTENIQYF. The CDR3 nucleotides are TGTGCCAGCAGCGTAGATGGGACAGAAAACATTCAGTACTTC.